This T cell receptor beta chain was documented in a study of blood T cell repertoires in COVID-19. The V end was cut by 3 bases, the J end by 1 base, with 8 bases between. This CDR3 spans 13 amino acids. Per the germline V gene, CDR1 is SQVTM and CDR2 is ANQGSEA. Produced via immunoSEQ multiplex PCR; TCRdb's table is partial and in-frame only. Among around 480,000 clones, about nine tenths were seen once, and the ten largest hold 0.7%. Participants reported their clinical history, and cohort assignment relied on those reports. Sample: PBMCs or T cells enriched from blood (not recorded which). This receptor was obtained from a woman aged 18-29 years who had recovered from COVID-19. V gene TRBV29-1 combines with J gene TRBJ2-3; TRBD1 might be the D (5 bases). CDR3 residues: CSVDEGGTDTQYF. The CDR3 coding sequence is TGCAGCGTTGACGAAGGGGGCACAGATACGCAGTATTTT.